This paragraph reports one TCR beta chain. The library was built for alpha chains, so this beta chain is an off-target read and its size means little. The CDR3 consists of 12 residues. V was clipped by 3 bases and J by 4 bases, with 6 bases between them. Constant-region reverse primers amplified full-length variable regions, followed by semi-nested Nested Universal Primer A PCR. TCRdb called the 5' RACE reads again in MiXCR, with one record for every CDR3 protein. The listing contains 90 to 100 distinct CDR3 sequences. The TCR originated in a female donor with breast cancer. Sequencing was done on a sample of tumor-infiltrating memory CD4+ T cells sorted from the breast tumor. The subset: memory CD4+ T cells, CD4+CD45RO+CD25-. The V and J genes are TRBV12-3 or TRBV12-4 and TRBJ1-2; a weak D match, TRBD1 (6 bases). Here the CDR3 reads CASSLTGYGYTF. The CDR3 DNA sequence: TGTGCCAGCAGTTTGACAGGCTATGGCTACACCTTC.